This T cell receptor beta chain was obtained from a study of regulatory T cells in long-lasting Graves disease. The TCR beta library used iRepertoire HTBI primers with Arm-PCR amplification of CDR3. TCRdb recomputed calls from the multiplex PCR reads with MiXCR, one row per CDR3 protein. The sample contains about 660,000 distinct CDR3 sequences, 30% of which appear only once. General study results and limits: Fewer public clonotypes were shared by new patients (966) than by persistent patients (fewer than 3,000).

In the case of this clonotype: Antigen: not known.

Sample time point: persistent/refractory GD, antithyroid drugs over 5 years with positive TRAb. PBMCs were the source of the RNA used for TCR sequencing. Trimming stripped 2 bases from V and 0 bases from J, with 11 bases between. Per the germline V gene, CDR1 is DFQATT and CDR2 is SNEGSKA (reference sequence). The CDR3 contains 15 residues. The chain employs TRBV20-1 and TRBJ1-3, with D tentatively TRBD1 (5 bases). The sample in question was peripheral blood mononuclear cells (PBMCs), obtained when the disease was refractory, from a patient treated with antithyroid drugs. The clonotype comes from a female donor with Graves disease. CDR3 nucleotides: TGCAGTGCTAGACCCATGACAGTCTCTGGAAACACCATATATTTT. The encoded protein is CSARPMTVSGNTIYF.